This paragraph covers one T cell receptor beta chain sequence. Its cognate antigen has yet to be identified. Per-base qualities were not stored, and no clone one base away is much larger. The immunoSEQ platform was used for deep TCRbeta sequencing. Per the authors' processing: Only productive rearrangements were exported from the immunoSEQ Analyzer for further analysis. T cell phenotypes were assigned to bulk TCRbeta clonotypes by matching the clonotypes to single-cell RNA+TCR-seq clones with the same TCRbeta sequence. Clone enrichment in tumor was calculated as tumor frequency divided by PBMC frequency from bulk TCR sequencing. GLIPH was used to group TCRs into specificity groups, clusters of distinct TCRs likely recognizing common antigens via shared CDR3 motifs. This is the immuneACCESS table as TCRdb keeps it, with only in-frame sequences that have V and J called. A part of the clones is gone; compared with another copy, unresolved V genes explain less than half, and the rest is unexplained. V and J calls and clone size follow that table, whereas D and trimming were derived from the DNA. The sample profile shows tens of thousands of clones; 75% to 80% of them were found once. The leading ten clones occupy approximately 15% of the sample.

This record belongs to a study of T cells in tumors after PD-1 blockade (dated 2019 in TCRdb). For the wider study: Prior checkpoint blockade, systemic immunosuppressant use, and recent radiotherapy or other anti-cancer therapy within 4 weeks were grounds for patient exclusion. Patients received pembrolizumab 200 mg every 3 weeks or cemiplimab 350 mg every 2 weeks. Ongoing daily vismodegib 150 mg was also given to a subset of patients during anti-PD-1 treatment. On average, peripheral blood samples had more than 90,000 TCR templates (range roughly 24,679-290,000) and 36,536 unique clonotypes. The study performed paired single-cell RNA and TCR sequencing on site-matched tumors from BCC or SCC patients before and after anti-PD-1 therapy. To compare clonotypes in blood versus tumor, bulk TCR sequencing was run on 10 to 11 peripheral blood samples drawn from about five patients. RECIST version 1.1 was used to assess clinical response.

Read against the paper, the sample's time point label means: before anti-PD-1 therapy. Genomic DNA extracted from tumor biopsies or peripheral blood was used for bulk TCRbeta sequencing, with input ranging from roughly 616 ng to 6,004 ng. All patients had histologically proven advanced or metastatic basal or squamous cell carcinoma and were poor candidates for surgical resection. The basal cell carcinoma cohort was made up of roughly eleven patients, and bulk tumor TCR sequencing was performed for 7 to 9 of these patients. What the study reported, not specific to this receptor: The source of novel T cell clones was not identified, and lymphoid organs or rare unexpanded clones within the tumor or the tumor periphery could be included among the possible sources. Approximately 41% of the TCR clonotypes from tumors also showed up in blood, and some novel exhausted tumor clones were present in pre-treatment blood, which suggests peripheral recruitment.

The CDR3, cysteine through phenylalanine, is 15 amino acids long. The sequence is cut down to CDR3 DNA, 45 bases in frame from base 1. CDR1 and CDR2, looked up from the germline V gene, are MDHEN and SYDVKM. V and J lose 7 bases and 6 bases, and a span of 19 bases separates them. This sequence originates from a human donor with basal cell carcinoma. The sample consisted of PBMCs, taken before anti-PD-1 treatment. This receptor chain uses TRBV28 and TRBJ1-5, and the D gene may be TRBD1, 5 bases matching. The CDR3 protein sequence reads: CASNPNRGGIQPQHF. Read as DNA, the sequence is TGTGCCAGCAACCCCAACCGGGGGGGTATTCAGCCCCAGCATTTT.